The T cell receptor (beta chain) under discussion was sequenced for a study of blood T cells in healthy people across ages. Looked up from germline, CDR1 is SGHAT and CDR2 is FQNNGV. V was pared by 5 bases and J by 4 bases, with 12 bases between. This CDR3 is built from 13 residues. The study's findings and limits: Long-lived donors had more naive CD4+ cells and higher diversity than aged donors.

Alongside a J-beta primer mix, a sample-barcoded 5' primer served in a second PCR lasting 7 to 11 cycles. Each cDNA molecule carried a tag from a template-switch adaptor that contained 12 random nucleotides. MiXCR was run by TCRdb on the 5' RACE reads, yielding one entry per CDR3 protein. This table has a few hundred thousand distinct CDR3 sequences, less than 30% appearing once. To note about this clonotype: Its cognate antigen is unknown.

Healthy individuals of Caucasian origin from Russia, aged 6 to 90, served as donors. This receptor was identified in a woman in her 70s in good health. J is TRBJ2-7 and V is TRBV11-2; D not resolved. Sequenced sample: blood. For the CDR3, the DNA is TGTGCCAGCAGCCCCCTATTGGTGTACGAGCAGTACTTC. Protein sequence: CASSPLLVYEQYF.